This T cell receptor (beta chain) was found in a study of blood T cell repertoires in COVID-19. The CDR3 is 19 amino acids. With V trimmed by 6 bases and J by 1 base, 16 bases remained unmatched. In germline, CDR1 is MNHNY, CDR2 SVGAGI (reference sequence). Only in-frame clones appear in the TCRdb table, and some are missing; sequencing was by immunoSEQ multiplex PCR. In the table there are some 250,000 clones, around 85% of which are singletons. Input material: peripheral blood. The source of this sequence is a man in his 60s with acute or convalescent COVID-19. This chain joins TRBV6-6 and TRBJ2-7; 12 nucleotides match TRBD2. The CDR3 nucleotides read TGTGCCAGCAGCTTCGGACTAGCGGGACAAAACCGGGGATCCTACGAGCAGTACTTC. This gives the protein CASSFGLAGQNRGSYEQYF.